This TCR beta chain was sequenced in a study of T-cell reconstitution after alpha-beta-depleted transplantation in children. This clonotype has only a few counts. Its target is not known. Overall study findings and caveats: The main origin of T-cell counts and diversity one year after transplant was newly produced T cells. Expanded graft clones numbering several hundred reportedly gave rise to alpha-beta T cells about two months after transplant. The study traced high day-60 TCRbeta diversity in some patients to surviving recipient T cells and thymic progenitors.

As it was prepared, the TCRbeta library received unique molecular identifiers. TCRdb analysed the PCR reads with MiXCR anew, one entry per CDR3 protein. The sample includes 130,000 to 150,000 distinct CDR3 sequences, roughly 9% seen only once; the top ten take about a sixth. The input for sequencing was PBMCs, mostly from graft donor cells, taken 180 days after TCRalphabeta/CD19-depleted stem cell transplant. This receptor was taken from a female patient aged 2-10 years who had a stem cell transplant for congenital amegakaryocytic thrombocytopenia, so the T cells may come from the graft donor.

As DNA, the CDR3 is TGCAGCGTTCGTAGGAGCGGGGCCTACAATGAGCAGTTCTTC. The encoded protein is CSVRRSGAYNEQFF. This chain links TRBV29-1 with TRBJ2-1, with TRBD2 matching over 7 bases. After removal of 5 bases from V and 2 bases from J, the junction contained 6 bases not matched to a gene. CDR1 and CDR2 (germline): SQVTM, ANQGSEA. CDR3 length equals 14 residues.